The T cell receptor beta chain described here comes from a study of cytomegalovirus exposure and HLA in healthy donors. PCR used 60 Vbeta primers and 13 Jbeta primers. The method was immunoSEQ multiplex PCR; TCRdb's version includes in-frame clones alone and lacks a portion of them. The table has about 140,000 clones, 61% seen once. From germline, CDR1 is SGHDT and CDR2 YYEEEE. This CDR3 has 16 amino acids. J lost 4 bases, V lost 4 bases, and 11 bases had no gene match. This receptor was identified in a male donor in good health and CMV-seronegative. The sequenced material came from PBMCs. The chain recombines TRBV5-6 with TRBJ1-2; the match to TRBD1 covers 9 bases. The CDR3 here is CASSGWTGDRIYGYTF. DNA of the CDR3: TGTGCCAGCAGCGGTTGGACAGGGGATAGGATCTATGGCTACACCTTC.